This is a list of T cell receptor beta chains from one sample in a study of early T cells in non-severe SARS-CoV-2 infection. TCRdb recomputed calls from the 5' RACE reads with MiXCR, one row per CDR3 protein. Here the sample spans tens of thousands of distinct CDR3 sequences, 9.5% to 15% being singletons. The sample consisted of whole blood, taken at baseline. These receptors were obtained from an adult who was a healthcare worker with PCR-confirmed SARS-CoV-2 infection or an uninfected control (not recorded which). Each CDR3 is given with its conserved first and last residue. The D gene is left open where the match is weak. Only part of the rows carry a size: once, few, many, or a class if the clone is expanded.

v_gene: TRBV5-6; j_gene: TRBJ2-4; d_gene: .; abundance: few; CDR3nt: TGTGCCAGCAGCTTGGAACTAGAGGCGGCCAAAAACATTCAGTACTTC; CDR3aa: CASSLELEAAKNIQYF
v_gene: TRBV5-1; j_gene: TRBJ2-5; d_gene: TRBD1; abundance: few; CDR3nt: TGCGCCAGCAGCTTGACCCGGACAGGGGCGAGAGAGACCCAGTACTTC; CDR3aa: CASSLTRTGARETQYF
v_gene: TRBV6-5; j_gene: TRBJ1-2; d_gene: .; abundance: few; CDR3nt: TGTGCCAGCAGGACCGGGACATACATAGGCTACACCTTC; CDR3aa: CASRTGTYIGYTF
v_gene: TRBV7-6; j_gene: TRBJ2-3; d_gene: TRBD2; abundance: .; CDR3nt: TGTGCCAGCAGCCTAGCCGAATTAGCGGGGGGGCGAACAGATACGCAGTATTTT; CDR3aa: CASSLAELAGGRTDTQYF
v_gene: TRBV5-1; j_gene: TRBJ2-5; d_gene: .; abundance: .; CDR3nt: TGCGCCAGCAGCTCGCTCCCGACGGGCGAGACCCAGTACTTC; CDR3aa: CASSSLPTGETQYF
v_gene: TRBV6-5; j_gene: TRBJ2-2; d_gene: TRBD1; abundance: many; CDR3nt: TGTGCCAGCCGGACAGGGACGAACACCGGGGAGCTGTTTTTT; CDR3aa: CASRTGTNTGELFF
v_gene: TRBV6-5; j_gene: TRBJ2-1; d_gene: .; abundance: .; CDR3nt: TGTGCCAGCAGTTACACCCCCCCCCGGCAGGGGGGTTCGAATGAGCAGTTCTTC; CDR3aa: CASSYTPPRQGGSNEQFF
v_gene: TRBV20-1; j_gene: TRBJ1-5; d_gene: .; abundance: few; CDR3nt: TGCAGTGCCGAAAAGGTTTATAGCAATCAGCCCCAGCATTTT; CDR3aa: CSAEKVYSNQPQHF
v_gene: TRBV4-1; j_gene: TRBJ1-1; d_gene: TRBD1; abundance: many; CDR3nt: TGCGCCAGCAGCCCAGGGGGCGGTACTGAAGCTTTCTTT; CDR3aa: CASSPGGGTEAFF
v_gene: TRBV29-1; j_gene: TRBJ1-5; d_gene: TRBD1; abundance: few; CDR3nt: TGCAGCGTTGTATATTCAGGGGGGAGCAATCAGCCCCAGCATTTT; CDR3aa: CSVVYSGGSNQPQHF
v_gene: TRBV28; j_gene: TRBJ2-5; d_gene: TRBD2; abundance: few; CDR3nt: TGTGCCAGCAGTTCAAGGCGGGGGAGCAGAGAGACCCAGTACTTC; CDR3aa: CASSSRRGSRETQYF
v_gene: TRBV18; j_gene: TRBJ1-2; d_gene: .; abundance: .; CDR3nt: TGTGCCAGCTCACCAAAGAGCAGGAGCTACACCTTC; CDR3aa: CASSPKSRSYTF
v_gene: TRBV7-2; j_gene: TRBJ2-1; d_gene: .; abundance: .; CDR3nt: TGTGCCAGCAGCACCACACTGGGTTCTAGTAATGAGCAGTTCTTC; CDR3aa: CASSTTLGSSNEQFF
v_gene: TRBV20-1; j_gene: TRBJ1-2; d_gene: .; abundance: many; CDR3nt: TGCAGTGCTAGAGATGGACAGTTGGATTTGGATGGCTACACCTTC; CDR3aa: CSARDGQLDLDGYTF
v_gene: TRBV2; j_gene: TRBJ2-1; d_gene: TRBD1; abundance: .; CDR3nt: TGTGCCAGCAGTTATACCGGGACAGGGGTTTACAATGAGCAGTTCTTC; CDR3aa: CASSYTGTGVYNEQFF
v_gene: TRBV29-1; j_gene: TRBJ1-1; d_gene: .; abundance: .; CDR3nt: TGCAGCGTTGACCCGGACGGTGAAGCTTTCTTT; CDR3aa: CSVDPDGEAFF
v_gene: TRBV20-1; j_gene: TRBJ1-5; d_gene: .; abundance: few; CDR3nt: TGCAGTGTCCAGGGTAGCAATCAGCCCCAGCATTTT; CDR3aa: CSVQGSNQPQHF
v_gene: TRBV11-2; j_gene: TRBJ2-1; d_gene: .; abundance: .; CDR3nt: TGTGCCAGCAGCTTATACCCCACCGGGAGCACCCAGTTCTTC; CDR3aa: CASSLYPTGSTQFF
v_gene: TRBV20-1; j_gene: TRBJ2-3; d_gene: .; abundance: few; CDR3nt: TGCAGTGCTCCTCCCTCAACAGATACGCAGTATTTT; CDR3aa: CSAPPSTDTQYF
v_gene: TRBV5-1; j_gene: TRBJ1-1; d_gene: .; abundance: .; CDR3nt: TGCGCCAGCAGCCAAAGGTGGGGGGCGACTGAAGCTTTCTTT; CDR3aa: CASSQRWGATEAFF
v_gene: TRBV20-1; j_gene: TRBJ1-1; d_gene: TRBD1; abundance: few; CDR3nt: TGCAGTGGGCAGGGGGCGTTGATCACTGAAGCTTTCTTT; CDR3aa: CSGQGALITEAFF
v_gene: TRBV7-2; j_gene: TRBJ1-3; d_gene: .; abundance: .; CDR3nt: TGTGCCAGCAGCTTAGTGTCGGCACAGTCTGGAAACACCATATATTTT; CDR3aa: CASSLVSAQSGNTIYF
v_gene: TRBV29-1; j_gene: TRBJ2-5; d_gene: TRBD1; abundance: .; CDR3nt: TGCAGCACCACAGGGGACACCGAGACCCAGTACTTC; CDR3aa: CSTTGDTETQYF
v_gene: TRBV27; j_gene: TRBJ1-2; d_gene: .; abundance: few; CDR3nt: TGTGCCAGCAGCCAAAGTACCATAGGGATCTATGGCTACACCTTC; CDR3aa: CASSQSTIGIYGYTF
v_gene: TRBV27; j_gene: TRBJ1-2; d_gene: TRBD1; abundance: .; CDR3nt: TGTGCCAGCTCCACCTACTCCGGGACAGGATCCTATGGCTACACCTTC; CDR3aa: CASSTYSGTGSYGYTF
v_gene: TRBV7-8; j_gene: TRBJ2-5; d_gene: .; abundance: .; CDR3nt: TGTGCCAGCAGATCAGCCGGGGCCCAGTACTTC; CDR3aa: CASRSAGAQYF
v_gene: TRBV2; j_gene: TRBJ2-7; d_gene: .; abundance: .; CDR3nt: TGTGCCAGCAGTCGAACCCCAGGCTACGAGCAGTACTTC; CDR3aa: CASSRTPGYEQYF
v_gene: TRBV9; j_gene: TRBJ2-2; d_gene: .; abundance: few; CDR3nt: TGTGCCAGCAGCTCGCCACCTACCGGGGAGCTGTTTTTT; CDR3aa: CASSSPPTGELFF
v_gene: TRBV9; j_gene: TRBJ2-3; d_gene: .; abundance: many; CDR3nt: TGTGCCAGCAGCGTACATTCCGGCACAGATACGCAGTATTTT; CDR3aa: CASSVHSGTDTQYF
v_gene: TRBV12-1; j_gene: TRBJ2-4; d_gene: .; abundance: .; CDR3nt: TGTGCCAGCAGAATAGACGGGGGTATTGTCATTCAGTACTTC; CDR3aa: CASRIDGGIVIQYF